The 17 T cell receptor beta chains in this list originate from one sample, sequenced in a study of blood T cells in healthy people across ages. A second PCR of about 7 to 12 cycles used a sample-barcoded 5' primer and a J-beta primer mix. TCRdb itself ran the 5' RACE reads through MiXCR, one entry per CDR3 protein. Here the sample spans about 840,000 distinct CDR3 sequences, about 28% being singletons. These data are also associated with another study on T cells of mothers and their children.

The sequencing input was blood. These receptors all come from a woman aged 40 to 50 in good health.

The chain uses TRBV5-1 and TRBJ1-6; 7 bases line up with TRBD1. V gave up 4 bases and J gave up 9 bases; unmatched junction bases: 13. Germline V CDR1 and CDR2: SGHRS, YFSETQ. The CDR3 totals 16 residues. In DNA, the CDR3 is TGCGCCAGCAGCGTCCAGGGGGTCGATACGGGTTCACCCCTCCACTTT. Amino acid sequence: CASSVQGVDTGSPLHF. Based on the CDR3 plus reference TRBV5-1 and TRBJ1-6, the full variable domain is KAGVTQTPRYLIKTRGQQVTLSCSPISGHRSVSWYQQTPGQGLQFLFEYFSETQRNKGNFPGRFSGRQFSNSRSEMNVSTLELGDSALYLCASSVQGVDTGSPLHFGNGTRLTVT.

In this sample, this clonotype turned up many times. V is TRBV4-3 and J is TRBJ2-7; tentative D call: TRBD2 (5 bases). This CDR3 comprises 15 residues. Trimming left V 0 bases short and J 4 bases short, with 13 bases between. The germline V gene encodes CDR1 LGHNA and CDR2 YSLEER. The CDR3 is CASSQEGRAFYEQYF. In DNA form, the CDR3 reads TGCGCCAGCAGCCAAGAAGGGCGGGCGTTTTACGAGCAGTACTTC.

This chain connects TRBV20-1 to TRBJ2-1; 7 positions agree with TRBD1. Germline values: CDR1 DFQATT, CDR2 SNEGSKA (reference sequence). The V gene end was trimmed by 1 base and the J gene end by 4 bases; junction bases not matched to a gene: 4. This CDR3 spans 14 amino acids. In DNA, the CDR3 is TGCAGTGCTAGAGGCAGGGGGTCATACAATGAGCAGTTCTTC. Translating gives CSARGRGSYNEQFF.

The sample holds many counts of this clonotype. The rearrangement joins TRBV9 to TRBJ2-7; D might be TRBD1 (6 bases). CDR1 is SGDLS and CDR2 is YYNGEE in the germline V gene. V lost 3 bases to trimming and J lost 6 bases, with 16 bases between them. The CDR3 extends over 14 amino acids. The CDR3 DNA is TGTGCCAGCAGCGAAGCAGGGGATTACCGCGAGCAGTACTTC. Encoded protein: CASSEAGDYREQYF. The full variable domain, rest sourced from reference TRBV9 and TRBJ2-7, is DSGVTQTPKHLITATGQRVTLRCSPRSGDLSVYWYQQSLDQGLQFLIQYYNGEERAKGNILERFSAQQFPDLHSELNLSSLELGDSALYFCASSEAGDYREQYFGPGTRLTVT.

This clonotype was picked up a small number of times. One base away lies a much larger clone, so this may be a sequencing read error. The chain joins TRBV29-1 to TRBJ1-2, with TRBD1 identical over 11 bases. The CDR3 sequence is 13 residues long. Trimming at V came to 6 bases and at J to 8 bases, leaving 8 bases not matched to a gene. Germline V gives CDR1 SQVTM, CDR2 ANQGSEA. The CDR3 nucleotides read TGCAGCGTCGGGACAGGGGGGGGGATGGGCTACACCTTC. This gives the protein CSVGTGGGMGYTF.

In regard to this clonotype: The junction departs from germline at one end; a sequencing error may be responsible. The rearrangement links TRBV7-6 to TRBJ2-2, with 13 bases identical to TRBD2. The CDR3 runs 19 residues. The V gene's germline CDR1 is SGHVS and CDR2 FNYEAQ. The CDR3 loop is CASSLPAGLAGRNTGERFF. Here the CDR3 DNA reads TGTGCCAGCAGCTTACCAGCGGGACTAGCGGGGAGGAACACCGGGGAGCGGTTTTTT.

This clonotype was found a few times. The chain links TRBV28 to TRBJ1-2; D unclear. CDR3 length: 13 residues. Germline V lookup: CDR1 MDHEN, CDR2 SYDVKM. Trimming shortened V by 7 bases and J by 0 bases, and 9 bases separated the two germline ends. The CDR3 DNA follows: TGTGCCAGCATAAAAGGAGCTAACTATGGCTACACCTTC. Translated, it gives CASIKGANYGYTF.

The gene calls are TRBV2 and TRBJ2-7, with D possibly TRBD1 on 6 matching bases. Germline CDR1 reads SNHLY; CDR2 reads FYNNEI. V shed 6 bases and J shed 9 bases, with 18 bases lying between them. The CDR3 runs 13 residues. The CDR3 reads CASRGAGYVGQYF. DNA of the CDR3: TGTGCCAGCAGGGGGGCAGGGTACGTCGGGCAGTACTTC.

J is TRBJ1-6 and V is TRBV4-1; D might be TRBD1 (5 bases). The germline V gene encodes CDR1 MGHRA and CDR2 YSYEKL. CDR3 size: 15 residues. V dropped 2 bases and J dropped 7 bases, with 12 bases sitting between them. The CDR3: CASSQREGANSPLHF. The CDR3 nucleotides read TGCGCCAGCAGCCAACGAGAAGGGGCCAATTCACCCCTCCACTTT.

The chain links TRBV14 to TRBJ2-3, with a possible D match to TRBD1 (6 bases). The CDR3 spans 16 residues. CDR1 SGHDN and CDR2 FVKESK come from the germline V gene. The V gene lost 1 base and the J gene lost 4 bases, with 15 bases spanning the gap. The CDR3: CASSQVGQFLADTQYF. As DNA, the CDR3 is TGTGCCAGCAGCCAAGTAGGACAGTTCCTCGCAGATACGCAGTATTTT. Complete variable domain (other parts from reference TRBV14 and TRBJ2-3): EAGVTQFPSHSVIEKGQTVTLRCDPISGHDNLYWYRRVMGKEIKFLLHFVKESKQDESGMPNNRFLAERTGGTYSTLKVQPAELEDSGVYFCASSQVGQFLADTQYFGPGTRLTVL.

A remark on this clonotype: One end of the junction fails to match germline, which may point to a read error. The chain is built from TRBV6-1 and TRBJ1-2; a possible D gene is TRBD1 (5 bases). This CDR3 is built from 16 residues. Germline V gene sequence: CDR1 MNHNS, CDR2 SASEGT. CDR3 bases: TGTGCCAGCAGCGAATGGGGGAACACCTTTGGAGATGGCTGCACCTTC. Its translation is CASSEWGNTFGDGCTF.

This clonotype was observed many times. This chain connects TRBV20-1 to TRBJ1-5; D is unresolved. The CDR3 totals 12 residues. Between the trimmed V and J ends, which lost 0 bases and 4 bases, there was a span of 4 bases. Germline V gene sequence: CDR1 DFQATT, CDR2 SNEGSKA (reference sequence). CDR3 nucleotide sequence: TGCAGTGCTAGAGAGATAAATCAGCCCCAGCATTTT. Its protein product is CSAREINQPQHF.

The chain joins TRBV6-1 to TRBJ2-7; the D gene could be TRBD1 or TRBD2 (5 bases each). The CDR3 runs 13 residues. V shed 6 bases and J shed 6 bases, with 15 bases lying between them. Germline values: CDR1 MNHNS, CDR2 SASEGT. In DNA form, the CDR3 reads TGTGCCAGCAGCGAGGGACGGGCCAGCGAGCAGTACTTC. Amino acids: CASSEGRASEQYF.

The chain joins TRBV5-1 to TRBJ1-1; 9 nucleotides line up with TRBD1. The germline gives CDR1 SGHRS, CDR2 YFSETQ. The CDR3 covers 19 residues. V lost 5 bases to trimming and J lost 4 bases; unmatched junction nucleotides: 21. CDR3 coding DNA: TGCGCCAGCAGTACGGTAACACAGGGGGCCGGATCCGGTATCACTGAAGCTTTCTTT. Translated, it gives CASSTVTQGAGSGITEAFF.

This rearrangement joins TRBV7-9 to TRBJ2-5; D is undetermined. V lost 4 bases, J lost 4 bases, and 16 bases lay in between. There are 15 residues in the CDR3. The germline V gene encodes CDR1 SEHNR and CDR2 FQNEAQ (reference sequence). Written as DNA, the CDR3 is TGTGCCAGCAGCTCTCGACACCTCGCGAGAGAGACCCAGTACTTC. Translated, it gives CASSSRHLARETQYF. Full variable domain (missing parts from reference TRBV7-9 and TRBJ2-5): DTGVSQNPRHKITKRGQNVTFRCDPISEHNRLYWYRQTLGQGPEFLTYFQNEAQLEKSRLLSDRFSAERPKGSFSTLEIQRTEQGDSAMYLCASSSRHLARETQYFGPGTRLLVL.

The chain couples TRBV10-3 to TRBJ1-4; D is possibly TRBD1 (5 bases). The germline V and J ends were trimmed by 4 bases and 7 bases, with 10 bases remaining between them. Per germline, CDR1 ENHRY and CDR2 SYGVKD. CDR3 length: 13 amino acids. The CDR3 sequence is CAISGAGPEKLFF. The CDR3 coding sequence is TGTGCCATCAGTGGGGCAGGGCCTGAAAAACTGTTTTTT.

This sequence joins TRBV7-2 and TRBJ1-2; 7 nucleotides line up with TRBD1. Germline V gives CDR1 SGHTA, CDR2 FQGNSA. J was trimmed by 2 bases and V by 5 bases; bases with no gene match: 2. This CDR3 is 13 amino acids long. The CDR3 loop is CASSMDRNYGYTF. CDR3 nucleotide sequence: TGTGCCAGCAGCATGGACAGGAACTATGGCTACACCTTC.